The clone carrying this T cell receptor (beta chain) appeared many times. Its matching antigen is unknown. Time point given: blood at routine non-recurrence follow-up after resection. Sequencing was performed on whole RNA extracted from tumor and nontumor lung tissue, or from frozen PBMC, and the material was left unsorted. The V gene lost 5 bases and the J gene lost 2 bases, with 12 bases spanning the gap. The CDR3 contains 14 residues. CDR1 and CDR2 from the germline V gene are SEHNR and FQNEAQ (reference sequence). TCRdb processed the 5' RACE reads anew with MiXCR; each CDR3 protein has one entry. This table has about 50,000 distinct CDR3 sequences, roughly 7.4% appearing once. The record originates from a study of spatial heterogeneity in lung cancer. In the study overall: Patients with untreated early-stage non-small cell lung cancer, numbering some 68, were the donors. Overall study results and limits: Ubiquitous expanded tumor TCRs were observed in blood more at resection than follow-up.

The V call is TRBV7-9, the J call TRBJ2-5; D assignment may be TRBD1 or TRBD2 (6 bases each). The receptor comes from a female donor with early-stage non-small cell lung cancer. The sequencing used PBMCs, collected at follow-up. The CDR3 DNA reads as TGTGCCAGCAGCCCAAAGGGGGGACAAGAGACCCAGTACTTC. Residues: CASSPKGGQETQYF.